This entry features one T cell receptor (beta chain) sequence. No antigen is known for it. Nothing much larger sits one base from this clone, and base qualities are not available. Reading the germline V gene (reference sequence) gives CDR1 DFQATT and CDR2 SNEGSKA. Between the V and J ends, shortened by 6 bases and 10 bases respectively, the junction contains 10 bases. The CDR3 sequence holds 10 residues, the cysteine and phenylalanine included. The only DNA kept is the CDR3, 30 bases in frame from the first base. These data belong to a study of neoadjuvant anti-PD-1 for oral cavity cancer listed by TCRdb under 2021. As for the study more broadly: Before undergoing curative-intent surgical resection, most patients got three to four biweekly nivolumab doses at 3 mg/kg. For patients who did not progress, a fourth nivolumab dose was given around day 43, followed by definitive surgical resection on days 50-56. Responders were defined as patients with complete response, partial response or stable disease by RECIST 1.1; non-responders were defined as patients with progression. There were 12 to 13 patients in the parent correlative cohort, and the response rate was more than 25%.

On the study overall, not on this receptor specifically: Higher pretreatment blood Treg/Th17 ratios correlated with higher pretreatment blood TCRbeta clonality and lower post-treatment tumor TCRbeta clonality. The TCR analyses had only three patients in each response group, and the authors called for validation in larger cohorts. After neoadjuvant nivolumab, significantly higher T cell clonality (Gini index) was found within PBMCs in non-responders than in responders.

PBMC libraries used mostly about 480 ng of input genomic DNA for deep sequencing, with six replicates per sample. The immunoSEQ hsTCRbeta kit was used to prepare TCRbeta libraries, following the manufacturer's instructions. Sequencing of the completed libraries took place using an Illumina NovaSeq 6000 S4 flow cell after they had been pooled to approximately 3 nM. In the original analysis: The immunoSEQ Analyzer handled quality control and preprocessing of the raw data. The analysis was restricted to productive rearrangements, with each unique CDR3 amino acid sequence defining a clonotype. Repertoire clonality was estimated as the Gini-Simpson index, which was computed with the R package tcR. Student's t test was used to compare Gini indices, while Pearson correlation assessed associations with tumor size change. TCRdb provides this immuneACCESS table in a form limited to in-frame rearrangements. Some clones are lacking; in checked studies, under half of them reflect an unresolved V gene, and why the rest are absent is not known. That table supplies the V and J calls and clone size; D and trimming were determined from the DNA. The sample contains around 81,000 clones, approximately 80% of them found a single time. 2.5% to 4% of the sample rests with the top ten.

The time point label here, explained by the study, means: before neoadjuvant nivolumab. Patients had been newly diagnosed with stage II-IVA oral cavity squamous cell carcinoma, and no prior systemic or radiation treatment had been given to the patients. Everyone in the cohort had locally advanced, HPV-negative oral cavity squamous cell carcinoma. Peripheral blood mononuclear cells were analyzed directly and were not maintained or expanded in culture. The samples were obtained from a longitudinal correlative study of a single-arm phase II trial testing neoadjuvant nivolumab in oral cavity squamous cell carcinoma. Subject-matched pre- and post-treatment PBMCs and tumors from three responders and three non-responders were subjected to genomic DNA-based TCRbeta sequencing. Peripheral blood mononuclear cells were collected before nivolumab treatment and again after treatment, at the time of surgery. The Maxwell RSC DNA from Cells kit was used to isolate genomic DNA from PBMCs.

This clonotype was obtained from a person aged 35-79 years with oral cavity squamous cell carcinoma. The sample consisted of PBMCs, taken before nivolumab (anti-PD-1) treatment. This receptor chain uses TRBV20-1 and TRBJ2-1; confidence is insufficient to name the D gene. The nucleotides read TGCAGTGCCCCCTACCTGGAGCAGTTCTTC. It translates to CSAPYLEQFF.